Sequencing of this T cell receptor beta chain was carried out in a study of T cell repertoires in cytomegalovirus infection. Study-wide background: Based on public TCR beta signatures, there were indications of CMV infection and of a matching HLA type.

Whole-study findings and limits: The ex vivo response showed dominance by HLA-C-restricted CMV-specific TCR beta clonotypes. Frequencies of public TCR beta families were cumulated, and this identified carriers of CMV plus the relevant HLA.

This clonotype has at least ten counts. Its antigen is unidentified. The length of the CDR3 is 14 residues. V was trimmed by 4 bases and J by 5 bases, leaving 14 bases between them. Germline V gene sequence: CDR1 SNHLY, CDR2 FYNNEI. TCRdb recomputed calls from the reads with MiXCR, one row per CDR3 protein. This repertoire shows approximately 490,000 distinct CDR3 sequences, around 11% found once; its top ten account for 9.5% to 13%. Source material: PBMCs. This sequence joins TRBV2 and TRBJ2-5; the D gene is possibly TRBD1 (5 bases). The TCR comes from a human donor in good health (CMV status not recorded). Some clones in this sample may be carry-over from other donors' samples. CDR3 region: CASSGSEGAETQYF. Written as DNA, the CDR3 is TGTGCCAGCAGTGGGTCGGAAGGGGCTGAGACCCAGTACTTC.